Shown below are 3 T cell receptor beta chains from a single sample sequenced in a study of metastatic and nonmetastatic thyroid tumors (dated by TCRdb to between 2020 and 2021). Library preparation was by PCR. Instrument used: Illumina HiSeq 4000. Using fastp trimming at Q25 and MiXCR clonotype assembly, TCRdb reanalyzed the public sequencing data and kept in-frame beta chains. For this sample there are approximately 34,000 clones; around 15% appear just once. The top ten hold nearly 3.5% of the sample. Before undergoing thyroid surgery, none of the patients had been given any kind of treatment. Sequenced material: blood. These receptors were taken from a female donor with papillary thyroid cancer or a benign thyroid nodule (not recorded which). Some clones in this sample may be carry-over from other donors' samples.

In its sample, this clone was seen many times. The CDR3 loop is CASSQTIGNTEAFF. CDR3 bases: TGTGCCAGCAGCCAGACAATCGGGAACACTGAAGCTTTCTTT. The chain employs TRBV5-6 and TRBJ1-1, with D hard to call. The CDR3 covers 14 residues. CDR1 is SGHDT and CDR2 is YYEEEE in the germline V gene. V dropped 4 bases and J dropped 1 base, with 11 bases sitting between them.

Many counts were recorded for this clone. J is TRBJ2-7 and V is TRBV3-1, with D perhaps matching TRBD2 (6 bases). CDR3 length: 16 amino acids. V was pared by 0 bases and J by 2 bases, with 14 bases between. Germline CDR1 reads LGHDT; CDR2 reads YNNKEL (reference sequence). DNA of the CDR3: TGTGCCAGCAGCCAAGAGGGAGGCCCAGGCCCCTACGAGCAGTACTTC. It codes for CASSQEGGPGPYEQYF.

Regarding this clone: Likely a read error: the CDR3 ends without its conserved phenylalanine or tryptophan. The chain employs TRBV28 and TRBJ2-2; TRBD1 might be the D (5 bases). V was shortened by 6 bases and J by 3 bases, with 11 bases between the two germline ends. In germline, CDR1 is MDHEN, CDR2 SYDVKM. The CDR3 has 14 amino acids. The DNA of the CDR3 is TGTGCCAGCAGCCTTACAGGCGACACCGGGGAGCTGTTTGTT. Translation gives CASSLTGDTGELFV.